This T cell receptor beta chain came from a study of T cells in Graves' hyperthyroidism and ophthalmopathy. Patients having uncontrolled infection, another autoimmune disease, pregnancy or lactation were not included. Study results and limitations: Appearing also in blood were most of the thyroid clonotypes expanded above 0.001.

In its sample, this clonotype was seen many times. Its antigen is currently unknown. RNA transcripts gave rise to amplified TCR beta CDR3 regions. The HTBI primer set drove a first-round RT-PCR of the TCR CDR3. MiXCR, applied by TCRdb to the multiplex PCR reads, yields one record per CDR3 protein. The sample lists a few hundred thousand distinct CDR3 sequences; 15% to 18% were seen once. Source material: blood. This receptor was identified in a woman aged 25-40 years with Graves' hyperthyroidism.

The CDR3 region is CASSPWTSYEQYF. CDR3 DNA: TGTGCCAGCAGCCCCTGGACGTCCTACGAGCAGTACTTC. The chain couples TRBV11-2 to TRBJ2-7, with D unclear. The length of the CDR3 is 13 residues. V was cut by 5 bases and J by 1 base, with 9 bases left in between. Germline V gene data show CDR1 as SGHAT and CDR2 as FQNNGV.